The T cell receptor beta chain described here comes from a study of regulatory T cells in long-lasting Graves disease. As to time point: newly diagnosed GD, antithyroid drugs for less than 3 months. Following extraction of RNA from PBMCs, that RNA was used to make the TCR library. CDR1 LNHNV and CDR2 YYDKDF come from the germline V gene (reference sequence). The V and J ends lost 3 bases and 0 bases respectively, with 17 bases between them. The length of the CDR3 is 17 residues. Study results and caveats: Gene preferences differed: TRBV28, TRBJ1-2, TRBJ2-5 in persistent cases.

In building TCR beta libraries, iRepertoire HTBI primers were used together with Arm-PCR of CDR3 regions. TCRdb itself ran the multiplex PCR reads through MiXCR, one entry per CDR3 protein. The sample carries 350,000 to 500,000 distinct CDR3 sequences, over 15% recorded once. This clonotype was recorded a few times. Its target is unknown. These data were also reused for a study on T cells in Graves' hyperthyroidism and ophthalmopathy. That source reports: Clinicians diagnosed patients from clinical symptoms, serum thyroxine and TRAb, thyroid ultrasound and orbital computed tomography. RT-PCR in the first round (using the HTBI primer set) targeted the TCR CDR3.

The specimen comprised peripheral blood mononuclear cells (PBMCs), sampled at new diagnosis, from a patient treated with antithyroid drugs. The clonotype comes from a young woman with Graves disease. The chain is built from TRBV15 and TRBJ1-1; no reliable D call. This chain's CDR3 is CATSRDQVPLMNTEAFF. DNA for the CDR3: TGTGCCACCAGCAGGGACCAGGTGCCATTAATGAACACTGAAGCTTTCTTT.